The clone carrying this T cell receptor beta chain was counted ten times or more. The antigen remains undetermined. This CDR3 spans 15 amino acids. The germline V and J ends were trimmed by 6 bases and 8 bases, with 17 bases remaining between them. Germline CDR1 is MNHEY and CDR2 is SMNVEV (reference sequence). The data were taken from a study of regulatory T cells in long-lasting Graves disease. Researchers made TCR beta libraries by using iRepertoire HTBI primers and running Arm-PCR on CDR3 regions. In TCRdb, the multiplex PCR reads were re-called with MiXCR into one record per CDR3 protein. Of around 500,000 distinct CDR3 sequences in the sample, less than 25% were seen once. Time point reported: persistent/refractory GD, antithyroid drugs over 5 years with positive TRAb. Making the TCR library involved RNA that had been extracted from PBMCs. General observations from the study: The number of shared public clonotypes was higher in persistent patients (fewer than 3,000) than new patients (roughly 970). Persistent Graves' patients had lower TCR diversity than newly diagnosed ones. Persistent disease favored TRBV28, TRBJ1-2 and TRBJ2-5.

The TCR originated in a female donor with Graves disease. The rearrangement joins TRBV27 to TRBJ1-6; possibly TRBD1 for D (5 bases). The sequences come from peripheral blood mononuclear cells (PBMCs), collected when the disease was refractory, from a patient treated with antithyroid drugs. This CDR3 is CASRQDRGRDSPLHF. CDR3 in DNA: TGTGCCAGCAGGCAGGACCGAGGCAGGGATTCACCCCTCCACTTT.